The clone carrying this T cell receptor (beta chain) appeared a few times. These data come from a study of blood T cell repertoires in COVID-19. About the research overall: Acute-phase and convalescent COVID-19 samples originated in the United States, Italy and Spain. T cells, B-cell-depleted T cells, or PBMCs provided the cDNA or gDNA that served as material.

Original methodology: Nucleated cell counts were estimated from reference gene primer amplification. Here immunoSEQ multiplex PCR was the method, and the copy in TCRdb shows in-frame clones only, minus some. D and trimming were read from the DNA, whereas the V and J calls and clone size are those reported in that table. The sample has about 260,000 clones, 65% to 90% seen once; the top ten hold roughly 13%. The source material was peripheral blood. This clonotype was sampled from a human donor in a cohort sampled during active COVID-19.

This CDR3 is CASSLSVVEQFF. DNA for the CDR3: TGTGCCAGCAGCCTCTCCGTAGTTGAGCAGTTCTTC. This chain connects TRBV7-2 to TRBJ2-1, with unresolved D. Germline CDR1 is SGHTA and CDR2 is FQGNSA. This CDR3 is 12 amino acids long. The V gene lost 5 bases and the J gene lost 9 bases, with 11 bases spanning the gap.